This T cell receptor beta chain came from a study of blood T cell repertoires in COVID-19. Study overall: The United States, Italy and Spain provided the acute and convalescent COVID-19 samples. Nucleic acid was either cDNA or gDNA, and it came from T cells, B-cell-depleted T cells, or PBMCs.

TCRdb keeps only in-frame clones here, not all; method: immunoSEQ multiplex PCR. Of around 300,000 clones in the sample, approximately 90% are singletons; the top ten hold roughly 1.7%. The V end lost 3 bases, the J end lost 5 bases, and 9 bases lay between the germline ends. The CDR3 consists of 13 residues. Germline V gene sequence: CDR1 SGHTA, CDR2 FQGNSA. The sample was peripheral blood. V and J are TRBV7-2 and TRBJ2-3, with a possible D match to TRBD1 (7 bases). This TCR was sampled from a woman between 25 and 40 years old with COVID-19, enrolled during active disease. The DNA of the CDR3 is TGTGCCAGCAGCTTCCAGGGGGGAGATACGCAGTATTTT. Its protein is CASSFQGGDTQYF.